Included here is one T cell receptor beta chain sequence, with context. What it recognizes is unknown. Time point here: after dendritic cell vaccination, including at tumor progression/relapse. PBMC sampling occurred before vaccination, two weeks after the third dose, and at progression. This CDR3 is built from 13 residues. V lost 4 bases, J lost 4 bases, and 10 bases lay in between. CDR1 and CDR2 (germline): LNHDA, SQIVND (reference sequence). This sample is drawn from a study of glioma-infiltrating T cells after dendritic cell vaccination. General study points: TCR clonality showed no direct relationship with survival.

TCRdb keeps only in-frame clones here, not all; method: immunoSEQ multiplex PCR. The sample comprises roughly 88,000 clones, over 75% of which are singletons, and roughly 2% rests with the top ten. The sequence was obtained from a human donor with glioblastoma. The sequencing here drew on blood, taken after dendritic cell vaccination. This chain connects TRBV19 to TRBJ1-2; no definite D call. In DNA form, the CDR3 reads TGTGCCAGTAGTAGCTACAGCTCCTATGGCTACACCTTC. This encodes CASSSYSSYGYTF.